Below are 18 T cell receptor beta chains sequenced from a single sample in a study of CD8 T cells in ankylosing spondylitis (dated 2017 in TCRdb). Library creation used 5' RACE. Instrument used: Illumina HiSeq 2500. Through fastp at Q25 and MiXCR, TCRdb rebuilt clones from the public reads, retaining in-frame beta chains. Rows merge per CDR3 protein into single entries with the most common DNA and genes. A total of under 35,000 distinct CDR3 sequences appear in this sample, roughly 7.9% of them only once. Of the sample, roughly a tenth is held by the ten largest clones. Sequencing was carried out using blood, either unsorted or a sorted T cell fraction (not recorded which). The origin of the receptors is a male donor with ankylosing spondylitis or in good health (not recorded which).

The table lists this clonotype with many counts. This sequence joins TRBV29-1 and TRBJ2-1, with D maybe TRBD1 (5 bases). V shed 1 base and J shed 3 bases, with 13 bases lying between them. Germline loops: CDR1 SQVTM, CDR2 ANQGSEA. This CDR3 region has 15 residues. DNA of the CDR3: TGCAGCGTTGAAGGCTCGACAGCTAGCTACAATGAGCAGTTCTTC. Protein sequence: CSVEGSTASYNEQFF.

The chain uses TRBV7-9 and TRBJ2-7, with 10 bases fitting TRBD2. The length of the CDR3 is 14 residues. Germline assignment: CDR1 SEHNR and CDR2 FQNEAQ (reference sequence). V trimming: 6 bases; J trimming: 4 bases; junction bases outside the gene matches: 6. CDR3 bases: TGTGCCAGCAGTGCCACTAGCGGGGTATACGAGCAGTACTTC. It codes for CASSATSGVYEQYF.

This clonotype was seen many times. This sequence joins TRBV5-1 and TRBJ2-1; D may correspond to TRBD1 or TRBD2 (5 bases each). The CDR3 has 16 residues. Trimming left V 0 bases short and J 2 bases short, with 12 bases between. CDR1 is SGHRS and CDR2 is YFSETQ in the germline V gene. The chain's CDR3 is CASSLGGSMPYNEQFF. The CDR3 coding sequence is TGCGCCAGCAGCTTGGGGGGGTCCATGCCCTACAATGAGCAGTTCTTC.

This clonotype was counted ten times or more. The chain uses TRBV11-2 and TRBJ1-1; the D gene is possibly TRBD1 (6 bases). Germline-derived CDR1 and CDR2 are SGHAT and FQNNGV. The CDR3 length is 16 residues. Trimming took off 2 bases at V and 3 bases at J, with 16 bases between the two ends. The CDR3 loop reads CASSLYPRGSDTEAFF. DNA for the CDR3: TGTGCCAGCAGCTTATATCCGAGGGGGTCTGACACTGAAGCTTTCTTT.

The rearrangement joins TRBV3-1 to TRBJ2-1, with no clear D. The V end was cut by 0 bases, the J end by 7 bases, with 10 bases between. The CDR3 is 14 residues long. CDR1 and CDR2 from the germline V gene are LGHDT and YNNKEL (reference sequence). CDR3 DNA: TGTGCCAGCAGCCAAGAGTCTCGGAAGAATGAGCAGTTCTTC. Translating it yields CASSQESRKNEQFF.

Ten or more counts support this clonotype. V usage is TRBV6-1 and J usage is TRBJ1-6; the match to TRBD1 covers 9 bases. Trimming at V came to 6 bases and at J to 6 bases, leaving 9 bases not matched to a gene. The length of the CDR3 is 16 residues. CDR1 and CDR2 (germline): MNHNS, SASEGT. The CDR3 sequence is CASRIDRGSGNSPLHF. The DNA for the CDR3 is TGTGCCAGCAGGATAGACAGGGGGAGTGGTAATTCACCCCTCCACTTT.

The sample holds a few counts of this clonotype. This chain uses TRBV11-2 with TRBJ2-5, with D perhaps matching TRBD1 (6 bases). The CDR3 contains 13 residues. The ends were cut back, 3 bases at V and 5 bases at J, with 10 bases in the middle. Per the germline V gene, CDR1 is SGHAT and CDR2 is FQNNGV. As DNA, the CDR3 is TGTGCCAGCAGCTTTAGTCAGGGGGAGACCCAGTACTTC. Its translation is CASSFSQGETQYF.

The V and J genes are TRBV20-1 and TRBJ2-3, with TRBD2 matching 9 bases. In germline, CDR1 is DFQATT, CDR2 SNEGSKA (reference sequence). This CDR3 contains 15 residues. The CDR3 DNA is TGCATTTCTAGCCAGGCTAGCGGGATGACAGATACGCAGTATTTT. As protein: CISSQASGMTDTQYF.

This clonotype occurred many times. The V and J genes are TRBV5-1 and TRBJ2-1; perhaps D is TRBD1 or TRBD2 (5 bases each). CDR1 is SGHRS and CDR2 is YFSETQ in the germline V gene. CDR3 length: 12 amino acids. V was pared by 4 bases and J by 8 bases, with 10 bases between. CDR3 bases: TGCGCCAGCAGCCCGGGGCGGGATGAGCAGTTCTTC. As protein: CASSPGRDEQFF.

V usage is TRBV7-8 and J usage is TRBJ2-1; D not certain. Trimming took off 5 bases at V and 6 bases at J, with 20 bases between the two ends. CDR3 length equals 16 residues. The germline gives CDR1 SGHVS, CDR2 FQNEAQ. CDR3 residues: CASSPTGPLGSNEQFF. CDR3 DNA sequence: TGTGCCAGCAGCCCGACGGGCCCCTTGGGATCCAATGAGCAGTTCTTC.

The chain joins TRBV7-9 to TRBJ2-5; D not certain. Trimming pared 5 bases from V and 5 bases from J, leaving 18 bases between. Looked up from germline, CDR1 is SEHNR and CDR2 is FQNEAQ (reference sequence). The CDR3 runs to 15 residues. CDR3 sequence reads: CASSPQEPPHETQYF. CDR3 in DNA: TGTGCCAGCAGCCCCCAGGAACCGCCACACGAGACCCAGTACTTC.

This clonotype showed up many times. The chain employs TRBV7-8 and TRBJ2-7; tentatively, D is TRBD1 or TRBD2 (5 bases each). V lost 5 bases, J lost 0 bases, and 14 bases lay in between. CDR3 size: 15 residues. CDR1 is SGHVS, CDR2 FQNEAQ, per germline. Written as DNA, the CDR3 is TGTGCCAGCAGCATCCGGGACGGAAGCTCCTACGAGCAGTACTTC. It encodes CASSIRDGSSYEQYF.

This clonotype was found many times. The chain has TRBV29-1 and TRBJ1-1; possibly TRBD1 for D (5 bases). V lost 3 bases and J lost 5, with 13 bases in between. CDR1 is SQVTM, CDR2 ANQGSEA, per germline. CDR3 length equals 13 residues. DNA for the CDR3: TGCAGCGTTGAGGACGGCGGGGGTACTGAAGCTTTCTTT. This gives the protein CSVEDGGGTEAFF.

This clonotype was observed many times. The rearrangement uses TRBV28 and TRBJ2-2; no clear D. CDR1 is MDHEN and CDR2 is SYDVKM in the germline V gene. Trimming took 3 bases from V and 6 from J, leaving 11 bases between them. This CDR3 is 14 amino acids long. The CDR3 is CASSFPVPSGELFF. CDR3 coding DNA: TGTGCCAGCAGTTTCCCCGTCCCTTCCGGGGAGCTGTTTTTT.

Many counts were recorded for this clonotype. The chain links TRBV7-6 to TRBJ2-2; 11 bases align to TRBD2. Germline assignment: CDR1 SGHVS and CDR2 FNYEAQ. The CDR3 loop spans 16 amino acids. Trimming took 3 bases from V and 1 from J; bases not matched to a gene: 1. CDR3 loop: CASSLGTSGNTGELFF. For the CDR3, the DNA is TGTGCCAGCAGCTTGGGGACTAGCGGGAACACCGGGGAGCTGTTTTTT.

This clonotype appeared many times. J is TRBJ2-7 and V is TRBV23-1; TRBD1 aligns across 8 bases. TRBV23-1 is an open reading frame whose function is uncertain. The CDR3 is 15 amino acids. Losses at the gene ends were 0 bases for V and 2 bases for J; bases not matched to a gene: 3. The DNA for the CDR3 is TGCGCCAGCAGTCAATCGGGGGACAGGACCTACGAGCAGTACTTC. The encoded protein is CASSQSGDRTYEQYF.

V is TRBV5-8 and J is TRBJ2-2; 7 positions agree with TRBD1. The germline V gene encodes CDR1 SGHTS and CDR2 YDEGEE. This CDR3 is built from 14 residues. The V segment lost 8 bases and the J segment 6 bases; nucleotides outside the gene matches: 10. CDR3 DNA sequence: TGTGCCAGGGGCGGTGGGGGACAGTCCGGGGAGCTGTTTTTT. Protein: CARGGGGQSGELFF. Full variable domain (rest looked up from reference TRBV5-8 and TRBJ2-2): EAGVTQSPTHLIKTRGQQATLRCSPISGHTSVYWYQQALGLGLQFLLWYDEGEERNRGNFPPRFSGRQFPNYSSELNVNALELEDSALYLCARGGGGQSGELFFGEGSRLTVL.

This clonotype was recorded at least ten times. The chain is built from TRBV12-3 or TRBV12-4 and TRBJ2-7, with no clear D. The CDR3 totals 15 residues. V was trimmed by 4 bases and J by 0 bases, leaving 13 bases between them. In DNA form, the CDR3 reads TGTGCCAGCAGTTCCAGTCCTCCCAGCTCCTACGAGCAGTACTTC. Translated, it gives CASSSSPPSSYEQYF.